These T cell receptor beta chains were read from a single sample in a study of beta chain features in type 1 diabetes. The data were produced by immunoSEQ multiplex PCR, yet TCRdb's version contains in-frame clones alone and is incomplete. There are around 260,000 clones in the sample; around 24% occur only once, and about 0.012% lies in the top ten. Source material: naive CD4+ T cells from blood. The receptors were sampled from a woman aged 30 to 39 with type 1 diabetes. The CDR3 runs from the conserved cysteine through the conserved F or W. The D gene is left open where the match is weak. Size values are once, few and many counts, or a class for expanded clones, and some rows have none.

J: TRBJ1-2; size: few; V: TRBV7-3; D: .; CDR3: CASSLTQGRGGYTF; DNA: TGTGCCAGCAGCTTAACTCAGGGGCGCGGTGGCTACACCTTC
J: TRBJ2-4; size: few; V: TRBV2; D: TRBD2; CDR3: CASTAVGLERDIQYF; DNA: TGTGCCAGCACCGCCGTTGGACTAGAGAGGGACATTCAGTACTTC
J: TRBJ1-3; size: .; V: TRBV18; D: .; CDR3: CASSPLRGDSGNTIYF; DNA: TGTGCCAGCTCACCACTCAGGGGAGACTCTGGAAACACCATATATTTT
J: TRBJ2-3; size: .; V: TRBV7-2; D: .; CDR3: CASSFSEGTDTQYF; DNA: TGTGCCAGCAGCTTCTCGGAGGGGACAGATACGCAGTATTTT
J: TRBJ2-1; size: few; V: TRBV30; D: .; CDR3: CAWSLLSSFDNEQFF; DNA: TGTGCCTGGAGTCTCCTGTCCAGTTTCGACAATGAGCAGTTCTTC
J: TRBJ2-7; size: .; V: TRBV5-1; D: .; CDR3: CASRKDSDTYEQYF; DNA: TGCGCCAGCAGAAAGGACAGCGATACCTACGAGCAGTACTTC
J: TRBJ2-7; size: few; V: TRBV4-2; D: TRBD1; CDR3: CASSQGLGGGNYEQYF; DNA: TGTGCCAGCAGCCAAGGTTTAGGGGGCGGCAACTACGAGCAGTACTTC
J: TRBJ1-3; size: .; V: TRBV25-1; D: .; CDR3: CASSWSSGNTIYF; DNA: TGTGCCAGCAGTTGGAGCTCTGGAAACACCATATATTTT
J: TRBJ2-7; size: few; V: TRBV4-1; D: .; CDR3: CASSQEGQGRYEQYF; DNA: TGCGCCAGCAGCCAAGAGGGTCAGGGCAGGTACGAGCAGTACTTC
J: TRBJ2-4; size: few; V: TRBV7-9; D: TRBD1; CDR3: CASSPGTAGIQYF; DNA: TGTGCCAGCAGCCCGGGGACAGCAGGTATTCAGTACTTC
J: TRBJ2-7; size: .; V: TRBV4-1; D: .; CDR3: CASSRRGAEQYF; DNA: TGCGCCAGCAGCCGCCGGGGAGCCGAGCAGTACTTC
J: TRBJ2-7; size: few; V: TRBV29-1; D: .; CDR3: CSVKLAQASYEQYF; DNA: TGCAGCGTTAAGCTAGCGCAAGCCTCCTACGAGCAGTACTTC
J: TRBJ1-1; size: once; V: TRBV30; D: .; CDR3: CAWKRGGTEAFF; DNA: TGTGCCTGGAAAAGGGGGGGCACTGAAGCTTTCTTT
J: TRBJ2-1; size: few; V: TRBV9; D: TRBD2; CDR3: CASSVELAGREQFF; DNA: TGTGCCAGCAGCGTAGAACTAGCGGGGCGTGAGCAGTTCTTC
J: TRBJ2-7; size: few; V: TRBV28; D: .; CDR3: CASSPESYEQYF; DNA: TGTGCCAGCAGTCCGGAGAGCTACGAGCAGTACTTC
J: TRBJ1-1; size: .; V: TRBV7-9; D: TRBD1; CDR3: CASSPRGGLADTEAFF; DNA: TGTGCCAGCAGCCCCAGGGGGGGACTAGCGGACACTGAAGCTTTCTTT
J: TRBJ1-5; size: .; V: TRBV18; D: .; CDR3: CASSPDSSNQPQHF; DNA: TGTGCCAGCTCGCCGGACAGTAGCAATCAGCCCCAGCATTTT
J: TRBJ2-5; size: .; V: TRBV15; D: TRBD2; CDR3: CATSRVVSGSWETQYF; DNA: TGTGCCACCAGCAGAGTTGTTAGCGGGAGTTGGGAGACCCAGTACTTC
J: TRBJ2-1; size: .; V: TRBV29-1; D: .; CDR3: CSVDELGSSYNEQFF; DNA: TGCAGCGTTGATGAACTGGGCAGCTCCTACAATGAGCAGTTCTTC
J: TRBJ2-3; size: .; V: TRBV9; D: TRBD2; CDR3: CASSETSGSQPDTQYF; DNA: TGTGCCAGCAGCGAAACTAGCGGGAGTCAGCCAGATACGCAGTATTTT
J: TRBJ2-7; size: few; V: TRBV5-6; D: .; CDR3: CASAYRGYEQYF; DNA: TGTGCCAGCGCCTACCGGGGCTACGAGCAGTACTTC
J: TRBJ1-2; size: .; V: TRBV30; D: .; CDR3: CAWRRADNYGYTF; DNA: TGTGCCTGGAGGCGAGCCGATAACTATGGCTACACCTTC
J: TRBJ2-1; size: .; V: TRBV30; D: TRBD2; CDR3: CAWSGSGSLGNEQFF; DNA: TGTGCCTGGAGTGGGAGCGGGAGTTTAGGAAATGAGCAGTTCTTC
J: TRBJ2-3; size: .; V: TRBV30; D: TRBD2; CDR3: CAWRREGTTDTQYF; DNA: TGTGCCTGGAGACGGGAGGGCACCACAGATACGCAGTATTTT
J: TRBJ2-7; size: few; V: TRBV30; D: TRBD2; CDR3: CAWRRGSGSEQYF; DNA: TGTGCCTGGAGGCGGGGGAGCGGGAGCGAGCAGTACTTC
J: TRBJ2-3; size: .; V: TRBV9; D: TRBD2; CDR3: CASSNGLAVTDTQYF; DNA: TGTGCCAGCAGTAACGGACTAGCGGTCACAGATACGCAGTATTTT
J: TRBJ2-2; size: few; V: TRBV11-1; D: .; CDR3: CASSPTDTGELFF; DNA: TGTGCCAGCAGCCCCACAGACACCGGGGAGCTGTTTTTT
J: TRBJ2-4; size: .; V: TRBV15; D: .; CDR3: CATSRPGVSIQYF; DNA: TGTGCCACCAGCAGACCAGGGGTGAGCATTCAGTACTTC
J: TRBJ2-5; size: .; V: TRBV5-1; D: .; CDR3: CASGTRQETQYF; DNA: TGCGCCAGCGGGACTCGTCAAGAGACCCAGTACTTC